This TCR beta chain appears in the sequencing data of a study of blood T cell repertoires in COVID-19. Participant age was about 18 to 95 years, and participants resided in roughly 25 US areas. Cohorts were based on clinical histories the participants reported. Donors of Cohort 3 who recovered were those that had two negative PCRs, clearance, or symptom resolution. How the authors handled the data: By means of reference gene primer amplification, nucleated cell counts were estimated. TCRdb's copy holds only in-frame clones and misses some; the assay was immunoSEQ multiplex PCR. Clone size and V and J calls were adopted from that table, with D and trimming inferred from the DNA. The profile shows fewer than 150,000 clones, around 86% of them singletons. Germline-derived CDR1 and CDR2 are MNHEY and SMNVEV (reference sequence). The CDR3 runs to 13 residues. The V gene lost 3 bases and the J gene lost 5 bases, with 8 bases spanning the gap.

The source is a man aged 30-40 years who had recovered from COVID-19. This chain links TRBV27 with TRBJ2-4; tentatively, D is TRBD1 (5 bases). The sequenced sample was PBMCs or T cells enriched from blood (not recorded which). This CDR3 is CASSFLGQNIQYF. The CDR3 DNA is TGTGCCAGCAGTTTTTTGGGGCAAAACATTCAGTACTTC.